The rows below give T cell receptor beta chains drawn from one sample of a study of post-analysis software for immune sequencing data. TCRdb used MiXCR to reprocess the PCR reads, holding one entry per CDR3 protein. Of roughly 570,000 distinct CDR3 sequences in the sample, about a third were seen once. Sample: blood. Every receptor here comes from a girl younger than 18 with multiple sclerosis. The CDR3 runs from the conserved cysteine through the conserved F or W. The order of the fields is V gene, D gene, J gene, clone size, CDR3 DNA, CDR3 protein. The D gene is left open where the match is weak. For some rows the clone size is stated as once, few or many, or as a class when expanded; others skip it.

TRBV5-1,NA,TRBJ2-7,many,TGCGCCAGCAGCTTCAGCAGCCCCTACGAGCAGTACTTC,CASSFSSPYEQYF
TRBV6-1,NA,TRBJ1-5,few,TGTGCCAGCAGTGAGGTTGATAGCAATCAGCCCCAGCATTTT,CASSEVDSNQPQHF
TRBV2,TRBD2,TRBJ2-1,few,TGTGCCAGCAGTGAGGGACTAGGCCCCTACAATGAGCAGTTCTTC,CASSEGLGPYNEQFF
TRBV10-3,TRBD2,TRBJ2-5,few,TGTGCCATCAGCGATCCCCCGGGGGGGCCTCCGGGAAAGACCCAGTACTTC,CAISDPPGGPPGKTQYF
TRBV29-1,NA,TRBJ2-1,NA,TGCAGCGTTAAAGTGTCGGCGAGTGAGCAGTTCTTC,CSVKVSASEQFF
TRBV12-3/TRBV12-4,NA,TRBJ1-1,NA,TGTGCCAGCAGTTTACGATTTGGGGCAGAGAACACTGAAGCTTTCTTT,CASSLRFGAENTEAFF
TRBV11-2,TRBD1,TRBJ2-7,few,TGTGCCAGCAGCTTCGGGACAGGGGGCCTGGAATCCTACGAGCAGTACTTC,CASSFGTGGLESYEQYF
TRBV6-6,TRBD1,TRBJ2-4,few,TGTGCCAGCAGCCCCCAGGACAGGGAAAACATTCAGTACTTC,CASSPQDRENIQYF
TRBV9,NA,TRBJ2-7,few,TGTGCCAGCAGCCCGAAAACCCGACGGATCCCCGACGAGCAGTACTTC,CASSPKTRRIPDEQYF
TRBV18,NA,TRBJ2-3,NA,TGTGCCAGCTCACCAGTATACACAGATACGCAGTATTTT,CASSPVYTDTQYF
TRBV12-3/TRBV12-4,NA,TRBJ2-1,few,TGTGCCAGCAGTTTACTAGCAGCCAATGAGCAGTTCTTC,CASSLLAANEQFF
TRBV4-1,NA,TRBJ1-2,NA,TGCGCCAGCAGCTCGCAGGGACTCCGGGGCTATGGCTACACCTTC,CASSSQGLRGYGYTF
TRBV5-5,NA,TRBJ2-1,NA,TGTGCCAGCAGCTTGACATGGGAACGTGGGCAGTTCTTC,CASSLTWERGQFF
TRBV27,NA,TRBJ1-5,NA,TGTGCCAGCAGTTTTCAAGGGAACGGTAATCAGCCCCAGCATTTT,CASSFQGNGNQPQHF
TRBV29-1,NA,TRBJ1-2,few,TGCAGCGTTGCCCCCGCCTTAGGGGTTGGCGGCTACACCTTC,CSVAPALGVGGYTF
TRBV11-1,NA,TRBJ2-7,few,TGTGCCAGCAGCTTAGCGCGGCGGGGTCTCTCCTACGAGCAGTACTTC,CASSLARRGLSYEQYF
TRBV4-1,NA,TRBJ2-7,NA,TGCGCCAGCAGCCAAGGCGGGGCGGACTACGAGCAGTACTTC,CASSQGGADYEQYF
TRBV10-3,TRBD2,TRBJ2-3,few,TGTGCCAACAGTGAGTCCGGGGTGGCTAGCGGAAGCACAGATACGCAGTATTTT,CANSESGVASGSTDTQYF
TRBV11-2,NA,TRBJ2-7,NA,TGTGCCAGCAGCTTAGATGAACTAAGAGGGAGTACGTCCTACGAGCAGTACTTC,CASSLDELRGSTSYEQYF
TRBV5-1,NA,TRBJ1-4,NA,TGCGCCAGCAGCTTCAATACGAGGCGACGGGGGAATGAAAAACTGTTTTTT,CASSFNTRRRGNEKLFF
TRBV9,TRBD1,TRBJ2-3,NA,TGTGCCAGCAGCGCTGACAGGGCCAGCACAGATACGCAGTATTTT,CASSADRASTDTQYF
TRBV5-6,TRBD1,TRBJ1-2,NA,TGTGCCAGCACCAAGACAGGGGGCGCCTATGGCTACACCTTC,CASTKTGGAYGYTF
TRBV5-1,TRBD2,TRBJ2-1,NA,TGCGCCAGCAGCTGGACTAGCGGGTTGTACAATGAGCAGTTCTTC,CASSWTSGLYNEQFF
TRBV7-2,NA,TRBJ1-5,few,TGTGCCAGCAGCGCGAGGACAGCTCCTAATCAGCCCCAGCATTTT,CASSARTAPNQPQHF
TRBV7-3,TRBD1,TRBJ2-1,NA,TGTACCAGCAGCCCGACAGGGACAAATGAGCAGTTCTTC,CTSSPTGTNEQFF
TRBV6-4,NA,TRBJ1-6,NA,TGTGCCAGCAGTGACCCCCCGGGCACCCTCCACTTT,CASSDPPGTLHF
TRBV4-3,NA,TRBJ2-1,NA,TGCGCCAGCAGTCAGACGGGGATGTGGGGTGAGCAGTTCTTC,CASSQTGMWGEQFF
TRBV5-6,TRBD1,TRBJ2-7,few,TGTGCCAGCACCCGGGACAGGGGATACTACGAGCAGTACTTC,CASTRDRGYYEQYF
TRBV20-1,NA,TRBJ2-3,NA,TGCAGTGCTAGAGTAGACACAGATACGCAGTATTTT,CSARVDTDTQYF
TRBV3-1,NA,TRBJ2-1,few,TGTGCCAGCAGCCCCCATAGGGCAGAGGATGAGCAGTTCTTC,CASSPHRAEDEQFF
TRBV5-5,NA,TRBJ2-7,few,TGTGCCAGCAGCCCGGACAAATACGAGCAGTACTTC,CASSPDKYEQYF
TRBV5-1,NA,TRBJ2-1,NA,TGCGCCAGCAGCTTCGGGGTGGGGGCCTACAATGAGCAGTTCTTC,CASSFGVGAYNEQFF
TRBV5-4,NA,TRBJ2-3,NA,TGTGCCAGCAGCTTGGATGGGGGGCGCGCAGATACGCAGTATTTT,CASSLDGGRADTQYF
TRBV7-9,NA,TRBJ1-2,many,TGTGCCAGCAGCTTAGCAGGGACTGGCTATGGCTACACCTTC,CASSLAGTGYGYTF
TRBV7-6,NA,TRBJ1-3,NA,TGTGCCAGCAGCTTAGATGGCAGGTACTCTGGAAACACCATATATTTT,CASSLDGRYSGNTIYF
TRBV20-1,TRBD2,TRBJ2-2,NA,TGCAGTGCTAGAGATCCCAGCGGGGACACCGGGGAGCTGTTTTTT,CSARDPSGDTGELFF
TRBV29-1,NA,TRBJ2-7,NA,TGCAGCGTTGGGGCTCTTCGGGGTTACGAGCAGTACTTC,CSVGALRGYEQYF
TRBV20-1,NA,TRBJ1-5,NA,TGCAGTACGAGCCAGGACGGCTATAGCAATCAGCCCCAGCATTTT,CSTSQDGYSNQPQHF
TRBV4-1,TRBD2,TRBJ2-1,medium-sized,TGTGCCAGCAGCTTAACTTCGGGGGGCTACAATGAGCAGTTCTTC,CASSLTSGGYNEQFF
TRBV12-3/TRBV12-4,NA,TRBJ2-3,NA,TGTGCCAGCGTGAGTCCGGATACGCAGTATTTT,CASVSPDTQYF